The 5 T cell receptor beta chains in this list originate from one sample, sequenced in a study of CD8 T cells in Susac syndrome. RNA in amounts of about 0.5 to 1 ug was reverse transcribed with random hexamers. Via MiXCR, TCRdb re-called the immunoSEQ multiplex PCR reads, giving one row per CDR3 protein. The sample lists 75,000 to 80,000 distinct CDR3 sequences; 94% were seen once. The source material was CD8+ T cells from PBMCs. These receptors were obtained from a human donor with Susac syndrome.

CDR3 amino acids: CASSYEGQKDTEAFF. CDR3 nucleotide sequence: TGTGCCAGCAGTTACGAAGGACAGAAGGACACTGAAGCTTTCTTT. The V call is TRBV6-5, the J call TRBJ1-1, with D perhaps matching TRBD1 (6 bases). Germline CDR1 reads MNHEY; CDR2 reads SVGAGI. V dropped 2 bases and J dropped 3 bases, with 13 bases sitting between them. The CDR3 totals 15 residues.

This chain links TRBV7-7 with TRBJ1-3; unclear D gene. There are 15 residues in the CDR3. Germline values: CDR1 SSHAT, CDR2 FNYEAQ (reference sequence). V was clipped by 5 bases and J by 0 bases, with 11 bases between them. The CDR3 protein is CASSPTQSSGNTIYF. The CDR3 DNA reads as TGTGCCAGCAGCCCGACCCAGAGCTCTGGAAACACCATATATTTT.

This rearrangement joins TRBV5-6 to TRBJ2-1, with D possibly TRBD1 on 6 matching bases. Trimming shortened V by 4 bases and J by 1 base, and 9 bases separated the two germline ends. This CDR3 comprises 14 residues. The V gene's germline CDR1 is SGHDT and CDR2 YYEEEE. CDR3 DNA: TGTGCCAGCAGCCCGAGGGGGTCCTACAATGAGCAGTTCTTC. Translated: CASSPRGSYNEQFF.

This chain connects TRBV27 to TRBJ1-1, with unresolved D. CDR3 length: 14 residues. Trimming took 6 bases from V and 3 from J, leaving 14 bases between them. The V gene's germline CDR1 is MNHEY and CDR2 SMNVEV (reference sequence). CDR3 region: CASRSSRADTEAFF. The CDR3 DNA sequence: TGTGCCAGCAGGAGTTCCCGAGCGGACACTGAAGCTTTCTTT.

The V and J genes are TRBV5-1 and TRBJ2-4; the D is unclear. The germline V gene has CDR1 SGHRS and CDR2 YFSETQ. V shed 4 bases and J shed 14 bases, with 16 bases lying between them. The CDR3 sequence is 12 residues long. The CDR3 nucleotides read TGCGCCAGCAGCCCGTCTGGTAGCCGAGAGTACTTC. Its protein is CASSPSGSREYF.